This is a list of T cell receptor beta chains from one sample in a study of CD8+ T cells in alopecia areata. TCRdb's table, derived via immunoSEQ multiplex PCR, lists solely in-frame clones and lacks some. This table holds around 180,000 clones, over 55% found once. This specimen consisted of CD4+ T cells sorted from blood, obtained at week 24, from a patient treated with tofacitinib. All receptors come from a human donor with alopecia areata. The CDR3 runs from the conserved cysteine through the conserved F or W. A D gene is named only where the DNA matches it firmly. Rows may omit the clone size; those that give it use once, few, many or a size class.

D gene	J gene	clone size	V gene	CDR3 protein	CDR3 DNA
TRBD1	TRBJ2-7	-	TRBV29-1	CSVRTGKSYEQYF	TGCAGCGTTAGGACAGGGAAGTCCTACGAGCAGTACTTC
TRBD2	TRBJ2-4	-	TRBV6-6	CASSYGEGKNIQYF	TGTGCCAGCAGTTACGGGGAGGGCAAAAACATTCAGTACTTC
-	TRBJ2-1	-	TRBV11-2	CASSSLDRWSSYNEQFF	TGTGCCAGCAGCTCTCTCGACCGCTGGAGCTCCTACAATGAGCAGTTCTTC
-	TRBJ1-2	-	TRBV27	CASSFPGINYGYTF	TGTGCCAGCAGTTTCCCAGGAATAAACTATGGCTACACCTTC
TRBD1	TRBJ2-7	-	TRBV27	CASSLLGDRGLYEQYF	TGTGCCAGCAGTTTACTAGGGGACAGAGGGCTCTACGAGCAGTACTTC
-	TRBJ2-3	once	TRBV6-6	CASSYLGDTQYF	TGTGCCAGCAGTTACTTGGGGGATACGCAGTATTTT
-	TRBJ1-2	-	TRBV4-3	CASSQQELYGYTF	TGCGCCAGCAGCCAGCAGGAGCTATATGGCTACACCTTC
-	TRBJ2-7	-	TRBV7-2	CASSSVYEQYF	TGTGCCAGCAGCTCGGTCTACGAGCAGTACTTC
-	TRBJ1-4	-	TRBV29-1	CSGVLEGGKLFF	TGCAGCGGGGTTCTTGAGGGAGGGAAACTGTTTTTT
TRBD1	TRBJ1-1	few	TRBV27	CASRRPDRGAGEAFF	TGTGCCAGCAGGAGACCAGACAGGGGAGCGGGTGAAGCTTTCTTT
-	TRBJ2-4	-	TRBV9	CASSVGGVGLDIQYF	TGTGCCAGCAGCGTAGGAGGTGTGGGCTTGGACATTCAGTACTTC
TRBD1	TRBJ2-7	few	TRBV29-1	CSVSTGVGYEQYF	TGCAGCGTGTCCACAGGGGTTGGCTACGAGCAGTACTTC
-	TRBJ2-3	once	TRBV4-3	CASSQDRSDTQYF	TGCGCCAGCAGCCAAGATAGGAGTGATACGCAGTATTTT
-	TRBJ1-1	-	TRBV29-1	CSSTRGSTEAFF	TGCAGCTCGACCCGGGGATCAACTGAAGCTTTCTTT
TRBD2	TRBJ2-1	-	TRBV25-1	CASTGGGIPRQFF	TGTGCCAGCACTGGCGGGGGGATACCCCGGCAGTTCTTC
-	TRBJ2-5	-	TRBV5-4	CASSLTVGWETQYF	TGTGCCAGCAGCCTCACGGTAGGGTGGGAGACCCAGTACTTC
-	TRBJ1-2	-	TRBV29-1	CSVMTANYGYTF	TGCAGCGTTATGACAGCTAACTATGGCTACACCTTC
TRBD1	TRBJ1-6	-	TRBV19	CASSAGTGNSPLHF	TGTGCCAGTAGCGCCGGGACAGGGAATTCACCCCTCCACTTT
-	TRBJ2-1	-	TRBV29-1	CSVRLDNEQFF	TGCAGCGTTAGACTTGACAATGAGCAGTTCTTC
-	TRBJ2-7	-	TRBV5-6	CASSASWGRGEYF	TGTGCCAGCAGCGCCTCTTGGGGCCGGGGAGAGTACTTC
-	TRBJ2-6	-	TRBV11-3	CASSSGTGANVLTF	TGTGCCAGCAGCTCCGGGACTGGGGCCAACGTCCTGACTTTC
-	TRBJ2-3	-	TRBV9	CASSVGKGFTDTQYF	TGTGCCAGCAGCGTAGGGAAGGGATTCACAGATACGCAGTATTTT
TRBD2	TRBJ2-2	-	TRBV5-1	CASTFELAGAGELFF	TGCGCCAGCACCTTCGAGCTAGCGGGGGCCGGGGAGCTGTTTTTT
-	TRBJ1-2	-	TRBV7-9	CASSLELPLEYGYTF	TGTGCCAGCAGCTTAGAGCTCCCCCTGGAGTATGGCTACACCTTC
-	TRBJ1-2	-	TRBV30	CAWESASYGYTF	TGTGCCTGGGAATCAGCCAGCTATGGCTACACCTTC
TRBD1	TRBJ2-7	-	TRBV10-2	CASRTSRDRGAVQYF	TGCGCCAGCAGAACGTCCCGGGACAGGGGGGCGGTGCAGTACTTC
-	TRBJ1-2	few	TRBV29-1	CSVDRAGYGYTF	TGCAGCGTTGACAGGGCGGGCTATGGCTACACCTTC
-	TRBJ1-1	many	TRBV29-1	CSADWGPNTEAFF	TGCAGCGCCGACTGGGGACCGAACACTGAAGCTTTCTTT
TRBD2	TRBJ2-1	-	TRBV7-8	CASSSSLAGGRDEQFF	TGTGCCAGCAGCTCCTCACTAGCGGGGGGCCGGGATGAGCAGTTCTTC
-	TRBJ1-5	once	TRBV5-6	CASSLAGTSFRWNQPQHF	TGTGCCAGCAGCTTGGCCGGGACATCTTTTCGTTGGAATCAGCCCCAGCATTTT
-	TRBJ2-7	few	TRBV11-3	CASSRGLEQYF	TGTGCCAGCAGCCGAGGTTTAGAGCAGTACTTC
-	TRBJ1-1	-	TRBV5-1	CASSLGAGGEAFF	TGCGCCAGCAGCTTGGGTGCCGGCGGTGAAGCTTTCTTT
TRBD2	TRBJ2-3	-	TRBV29-1	CSVGLAGITDTQYF	TGCAGCGTGGGACTAGCGGGGATCACAGATACGCAGTATTTT
-	TRBJ1-2	-	TRBV4-3	CASSQTGWEGYGYTF	TGCGCCAGCAGCCAAACAGGGTGGGAGGGCTATGGCTACACCTTC
-	TRBJ1-2	-	TRBV29-1	CSVPGQGRTYGYTF	TGCAGCGTCCCTGGGCAGGGAAGAACCTATGGCTACACCTTC
-	TRBJ2-7	-	TRBV29-1	CSVAAGHSYEQYF	TGCAGCGTTGCGGCAGGGCACTCCTACGAGCAGTACTTC
-	TRBJ1-5	once	TRBV27	CASSSLSRGRDQPQHF	TGTGCCAGCAGCAGTCTTAGTCGGGGGCGAGATCAGCCCCAGCATTTT